What follows is one T cell receptor (beta chain) and its context. What it binds is unknown. Using immunoSEQ multiplex PCR, the repertoire was profiled, and TCRdb retains in-frame clones only, with some absent. Of 140,000 to 150,000 clones in the sample, approximately 89% were seen once. V lost 8 bases and J 6 bases, leaving 13 bases between the germline ends. Per the germline V gene, CDR1 is SEHNR and CDR2 is FQNEAQ (reference sequence). The CDR3 sequence is 12 residues long. The entry originates in a study of T cell responses to AZD1222 COVID-19 vaccine. Study as a whole: Samples with a second dose at about 4 or about 12 weeks were pooled together.

Study findings and constraints: Nearly half of spike-specific TCRs reportedly target unmutated variant regions. Females made up more of the donors, who were largely white British, and clonal diversity may have come out too low. Spike-spanning, vaccine-associated CD4 TCRs were dominant at 160-218 and 743-854.

This sample comprised peripheral blood, obtained on day 0 of AZD1222 vaccination. This sequence was found in an adult in good health. The V call is TRBV7-9, the J call TRBJ1-1; D gene unclear. The CDR3 loop is CASRRLGPEAFF. The CDR3 nucleotides are TGTGCCAGCCGCCGACTGGGCCCTGAAGCTTTCTTT.